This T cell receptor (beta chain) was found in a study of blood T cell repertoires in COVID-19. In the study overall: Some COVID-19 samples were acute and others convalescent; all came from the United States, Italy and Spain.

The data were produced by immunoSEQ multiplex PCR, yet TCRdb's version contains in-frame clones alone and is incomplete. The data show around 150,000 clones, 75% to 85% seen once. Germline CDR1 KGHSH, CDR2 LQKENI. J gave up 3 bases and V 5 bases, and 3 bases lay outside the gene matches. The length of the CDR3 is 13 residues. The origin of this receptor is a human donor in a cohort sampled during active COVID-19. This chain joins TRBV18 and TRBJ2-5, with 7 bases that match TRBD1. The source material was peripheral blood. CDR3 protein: CASSKGQEETQYF. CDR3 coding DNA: TGTGCCAGCTCAAAAGGACAGGAAGAGACCCAGTACTTC.